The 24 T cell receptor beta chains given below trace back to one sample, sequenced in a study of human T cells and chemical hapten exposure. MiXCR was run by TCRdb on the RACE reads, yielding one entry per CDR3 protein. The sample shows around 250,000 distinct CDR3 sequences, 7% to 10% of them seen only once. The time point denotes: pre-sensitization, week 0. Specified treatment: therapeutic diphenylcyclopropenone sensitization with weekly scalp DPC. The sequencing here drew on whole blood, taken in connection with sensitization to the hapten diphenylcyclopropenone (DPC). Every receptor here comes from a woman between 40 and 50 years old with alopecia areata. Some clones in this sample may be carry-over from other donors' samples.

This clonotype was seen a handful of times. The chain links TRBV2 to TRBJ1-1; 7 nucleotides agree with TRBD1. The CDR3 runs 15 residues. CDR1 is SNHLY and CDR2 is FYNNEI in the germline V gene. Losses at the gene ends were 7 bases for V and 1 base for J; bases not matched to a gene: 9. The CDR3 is CASTITRTGNTEAFF. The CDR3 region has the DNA TGTGCCAGCACAATCACTCGGACAGGGAACACTGAAGCTTTCTTT. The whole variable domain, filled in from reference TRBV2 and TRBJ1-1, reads EPEVTQTPSHQVTQMGQEVILRCVPISNHLYFYWYRQILGQKVEFLVSFYNNEISEKSEIFDDQFSVERPDGSNFTLKIRSTKLEDSAMYFCASTITRTGNTEAFFGQGTRLTVV.

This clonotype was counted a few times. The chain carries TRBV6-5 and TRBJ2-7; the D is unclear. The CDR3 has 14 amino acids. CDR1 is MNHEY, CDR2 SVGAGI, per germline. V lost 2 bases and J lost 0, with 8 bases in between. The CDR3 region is CASSYRTASYEQYF. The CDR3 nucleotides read TGTGCCAGCAGTTACAGAACAGCCTCCTACGAGCAGTACTTC.

CDR3 nucleotide sequence: TGTGCCAGCAGTGGGGGAGGGGGCCGCGAGCAGTACTTC. Residues: CASSGGGGREQYF. The genes are TRBV25-1 and TRBJ2-7; D possibly uses TRBD1 or TRBD2 (7 bases each). Germline V gene sequence: CDR1 MGHDK, CDR2 SYGVNS. Trimming pared 4 bases from V and 6 bases from J, leaving 13 bases between. This CDR3 is built from 13 residues.

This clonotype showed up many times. This chain's CDR3 is CASTGQGAGNTEAFF. The CDR3, as DNA: TGCGCCAGTACGGGACAGGGGGCTGGGAACACTGAAGCTTTCTTT. The rearrangement links TRBV5-1 to TRBJ1-1, with TRBD1 matching 12 bases. V lost 8 bases, J lost 1 base, and 6 bases stayed unmatched. The CDR3 has 15 amino acids. Germline V lookup: CDR1 SGHRS, CDR2 YFSETQ. Together with reference TRBV5-1 and TRBJ1-1, the CDR3 gives the full variable domain: KAGVTQTPRYLIKTRGQQVTLSCSPISGHRSVSWYQQTPGQGLQFLFEYFSETQRNKGNFPGRFSGRQFSNSRSEMNVSTLELGDSALYLCASTGQGAGNTEAFFGQGTRLTVV.

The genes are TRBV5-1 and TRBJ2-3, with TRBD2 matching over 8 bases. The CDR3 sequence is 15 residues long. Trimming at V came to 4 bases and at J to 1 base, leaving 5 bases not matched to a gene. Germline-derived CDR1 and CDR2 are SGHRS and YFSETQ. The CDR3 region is CASSLQTSGTDTQYF. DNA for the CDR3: TGCGCCAGCAGCCTCCAGACTAGCGGCACAGATACGCAGTATTTT.

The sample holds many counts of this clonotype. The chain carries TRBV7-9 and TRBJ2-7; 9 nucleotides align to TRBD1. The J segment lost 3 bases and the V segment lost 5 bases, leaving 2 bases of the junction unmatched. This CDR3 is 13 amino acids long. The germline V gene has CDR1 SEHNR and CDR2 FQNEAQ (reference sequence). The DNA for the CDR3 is TGTGCCAGCAGCAGACAGGGGGGCTACGAGCAGTACTTC. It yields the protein CASSRQGGYEQYF. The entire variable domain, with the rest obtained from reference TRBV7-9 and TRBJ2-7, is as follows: DTGVSQNPRHKITKRGQNVTFRCDPISEHNRLYWYRQTLGQGPEFLTYFQNEAQLEKSRLLSDRFSAERPKGSFSTLEIQRTEQGDSAMYLCASSRQGGYEQYFGPGTRLTVT.

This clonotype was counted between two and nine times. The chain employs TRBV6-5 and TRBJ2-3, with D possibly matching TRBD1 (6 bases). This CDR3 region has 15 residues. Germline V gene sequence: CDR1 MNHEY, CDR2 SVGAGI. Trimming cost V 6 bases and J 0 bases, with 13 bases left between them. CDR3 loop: CASRRGTLSTDTQYF. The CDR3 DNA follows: TGTGCCAGCAGAAGAGGGACATTAAGCACAGATACGCAGTATTTT.

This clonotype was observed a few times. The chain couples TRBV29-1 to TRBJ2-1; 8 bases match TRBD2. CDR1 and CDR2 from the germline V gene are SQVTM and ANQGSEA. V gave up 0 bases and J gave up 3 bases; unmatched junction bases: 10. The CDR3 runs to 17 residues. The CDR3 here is CSVEDRGGRKNYNEQFF. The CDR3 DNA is TGCAGCGTTGAAGATCGGGGCGGGAGGAAAAACTACAATGAGCAGTTCTTC.

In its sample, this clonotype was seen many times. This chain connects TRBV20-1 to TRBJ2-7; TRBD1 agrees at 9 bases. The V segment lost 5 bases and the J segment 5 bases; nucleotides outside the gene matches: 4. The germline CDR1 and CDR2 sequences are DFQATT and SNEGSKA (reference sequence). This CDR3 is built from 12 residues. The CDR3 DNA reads TGCAGTGCTTGGGACAGGGACAACGAGCAGTACTTC. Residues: CSAWDRDNEQYF.

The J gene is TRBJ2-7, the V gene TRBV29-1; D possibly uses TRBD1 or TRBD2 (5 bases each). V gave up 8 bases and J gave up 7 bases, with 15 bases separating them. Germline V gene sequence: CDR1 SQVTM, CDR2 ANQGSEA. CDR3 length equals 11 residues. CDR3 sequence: CSTRDHEEQYF. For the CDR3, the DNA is TGCAGCACCCGGGACCACGAAGAGCAGTACTTC.

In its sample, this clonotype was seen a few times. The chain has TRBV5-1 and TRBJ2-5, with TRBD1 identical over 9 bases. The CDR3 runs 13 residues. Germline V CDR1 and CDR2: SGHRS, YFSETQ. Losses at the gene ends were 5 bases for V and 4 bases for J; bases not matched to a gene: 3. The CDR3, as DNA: TGCGCCAGCAGAAGACAGGGGGGAGAGACCCAGTACTTC. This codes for CASRRQGGETQYF.

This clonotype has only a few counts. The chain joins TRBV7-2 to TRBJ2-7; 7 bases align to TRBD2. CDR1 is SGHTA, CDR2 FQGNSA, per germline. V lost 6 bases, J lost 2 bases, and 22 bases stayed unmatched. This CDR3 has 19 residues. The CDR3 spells CASSYRRASGFTKTYEQYF. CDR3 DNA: TGTGCCAGCAGTTACAGGAGGGCTAGCGGTTTTACTAAAACCTACGAGCAGTACTTC.

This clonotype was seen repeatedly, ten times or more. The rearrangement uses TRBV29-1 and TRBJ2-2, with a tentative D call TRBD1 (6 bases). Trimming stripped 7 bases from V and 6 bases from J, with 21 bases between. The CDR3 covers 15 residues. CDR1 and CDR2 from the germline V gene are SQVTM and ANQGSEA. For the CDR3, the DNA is TGCAGCGCTTTGAGAGTTCAGGGGACCCCCGGGGAGCTGTTTTTT. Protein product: CSALRVQGTPGELFF.

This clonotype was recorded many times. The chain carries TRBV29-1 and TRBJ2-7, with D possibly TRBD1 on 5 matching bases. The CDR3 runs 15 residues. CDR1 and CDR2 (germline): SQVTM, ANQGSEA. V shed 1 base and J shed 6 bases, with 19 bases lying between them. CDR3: CSVEVGQGLLGEQYF. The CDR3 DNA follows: TGCAGCGTTGAAGTCGGTCAGGGATTGCTGGGCGAGCAGTACTTC.

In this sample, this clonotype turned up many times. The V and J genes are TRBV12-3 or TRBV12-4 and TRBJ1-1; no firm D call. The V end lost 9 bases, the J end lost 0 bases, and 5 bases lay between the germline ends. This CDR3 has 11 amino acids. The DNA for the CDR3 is TGTGCCAGTTTATTGAACACTGAAGCTTTCTTT. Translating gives CASLLNTEAFF.

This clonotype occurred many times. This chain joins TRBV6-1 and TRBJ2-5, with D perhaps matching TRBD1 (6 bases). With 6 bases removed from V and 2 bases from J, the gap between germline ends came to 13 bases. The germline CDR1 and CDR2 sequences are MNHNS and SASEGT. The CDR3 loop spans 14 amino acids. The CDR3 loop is CASSATGKQETQYF. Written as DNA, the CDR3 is TGTGCCAGCAGCGCCACAGGGAAACAAGAGACCCAGTACTTC.

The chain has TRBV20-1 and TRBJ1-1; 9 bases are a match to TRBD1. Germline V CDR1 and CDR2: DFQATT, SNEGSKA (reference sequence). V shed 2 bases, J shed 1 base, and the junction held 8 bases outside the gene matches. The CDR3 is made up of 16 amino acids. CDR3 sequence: CSARPLQGAENTEAFF. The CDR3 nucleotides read TGCAGTGCTAGACCGTTACAGGGGGCCGAGAACACTGAAGCTTTCTTT.

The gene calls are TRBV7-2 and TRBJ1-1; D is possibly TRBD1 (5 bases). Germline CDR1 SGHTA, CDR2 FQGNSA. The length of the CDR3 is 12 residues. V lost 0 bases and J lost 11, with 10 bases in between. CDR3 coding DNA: TGTGCCAGCAGCTTAGCACGGGGGTATGCTTTCTTT. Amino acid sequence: CASSLARGYAFF.

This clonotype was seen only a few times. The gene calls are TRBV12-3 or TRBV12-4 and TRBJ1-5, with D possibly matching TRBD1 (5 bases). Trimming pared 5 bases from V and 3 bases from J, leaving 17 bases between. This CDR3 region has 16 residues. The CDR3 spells CASSHTSGRFNQPQHF. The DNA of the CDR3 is TGTGCCAGCAGTCACACCTCAGGGAGATTCAATCAGCCCCAGCATTTT.

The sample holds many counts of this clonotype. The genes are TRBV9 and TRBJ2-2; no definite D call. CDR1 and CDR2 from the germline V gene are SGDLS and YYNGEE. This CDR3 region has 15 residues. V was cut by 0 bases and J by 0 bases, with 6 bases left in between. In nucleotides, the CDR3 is TGTGCCAGCAGCGTAGACCTAACGAACACCGGGGAGCTGTTTTTT. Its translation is CASSVDLTNTGELFF.

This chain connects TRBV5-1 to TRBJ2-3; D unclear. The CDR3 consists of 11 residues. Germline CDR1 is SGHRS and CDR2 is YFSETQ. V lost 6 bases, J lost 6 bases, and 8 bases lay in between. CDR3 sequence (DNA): TGCGCCAGCACACTCGGGGATACGCAGTATTTT. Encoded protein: CASTLGDTQYF.

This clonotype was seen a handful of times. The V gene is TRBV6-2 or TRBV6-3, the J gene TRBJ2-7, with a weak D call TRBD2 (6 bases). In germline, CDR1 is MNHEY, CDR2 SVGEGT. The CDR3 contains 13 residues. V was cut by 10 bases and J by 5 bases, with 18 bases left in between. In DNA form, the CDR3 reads TGTGCCACCCGGGGACTCACCCTCGACGAGCAGTACTTC. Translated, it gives CATRGLTLDEQYF.

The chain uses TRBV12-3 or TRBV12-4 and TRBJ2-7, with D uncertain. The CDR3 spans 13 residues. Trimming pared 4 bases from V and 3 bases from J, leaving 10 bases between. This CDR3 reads CASSYRRRYEQYF. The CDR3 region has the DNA TGTGCCAGCAGTTATCGACGGCGCTACGAGCAGTACTTC.

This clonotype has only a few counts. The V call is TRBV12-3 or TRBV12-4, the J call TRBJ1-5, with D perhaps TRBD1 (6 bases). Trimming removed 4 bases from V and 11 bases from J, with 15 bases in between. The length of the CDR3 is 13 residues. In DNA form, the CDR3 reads TGTGCCAGCAGTTCTTCACAGGGTCTGGCCCAGCATTTT. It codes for CASSSSQGLAQHF.